Below are 30 T cell receptor beta chains sequenced from a single sample in a study of early T cells in non-severe SARS-CoV-2 infection. TCRdb reanalysed the 5' RACE reads using MiXCR and keeps one entry per CDR3 protein. The sample lists 20,000 to 25,000 distinct CDR3 sequences; roughly 4.7% were seen once. The sequencing sample was made of whole blood. These receptors all come from an adult who was a healthcare worker with PCR-confirmed SARS-CoV-2 infection or an uninfected control (not recorded which).

This clonotype was detected many times. The chain joins TRBV28 to TRBJ1-5; no firm D call. The CDR3 totals 12 residues. Trimming left V 7 bases short and J 3 bases short, with 7 bases between. Germline V lookup: CDR1 MDHEN, CDR2 SYDVKM. The DNA of the CDR3 is TGTGCCAGCAAGGCTAACAATCAGCCCCAGCATTTT. Translation: CASKANNQPQHF.

J is TRBJ2-3 and V is TRBV2; D is undetermined. Germline V gene lookup returns CDR1 SNHLY and CDR2 FYNNEI. Between the trimmed V and J ends, which lost 4 bases and 4 bases, there was a span of 6 bases. CDR3 length: 12 amino acids. Here the CDR3 DNA reads TGTGCCAGCAGTGTTGGGGCAGATACGCAGTATTTT. The encoded protein is CASSVGADTQYF. Using reference TRBV2 and TRBJ2-3 for the parts outside the CDR3, the full variable domain is EPEVTQTPSHQVTQMGQEVILRCVPISNHLYFYWYRQILGQKVEFLVSFYNNEISEKSEIFDDQFSVERPDGSNFTLKIRSTKLEDSAMYFCASSVGADTQYFGPGTRLTVL.

This chain links TRBV6-2 or TRBV6-3 with TRBJ2-7; 8 bases map to TRBD2. Germline CDR1 and CDR2: MNHEY and SVGEGT. V shed 5 bases, J shed 4 bases, and the junction held 10 bases outside the gene matches. The CDR3 sequence is 15 residues long. The CDR3 sequence is CASSDLAGGHYEQYF. The CDR3 bases are TGTGCCAGCAGTGACCTGGCGGGGGGCCATTACGAGCAGTACTTC.

This clonotype was found many times. This chain links TRBV5-6 with TRBJ1-1; 8 bases align to TRBD1. V lost 4 bases, J lost 0 bases, and 8 bases stayed unmatched. The germline CDR1 and CDR2 sequences are SGHDT and YYEEEE. This CDR3 has 16 residues. The DNA of the CDR3 is TGTGCCAGCAGCGGTGGACAGGGTAATATGAACACTGAAGCTTTCTTT. It is translated as CASSGGQGNMNTEAFF. The full variable domain, completed using reference TRBV5-6 and TRBJ1-1, is DAGVTQSPTHLIKTRGQQVTLRCSPKSGHDTVSWYQQALGQGPQFIFQYYEEEERQRGNFPDRFSGHQFPNYSSELNVNALLLGDSALYLCASSGGQGNMNTEAFFGQGTRLTVV.

This clonotype has at least ten counts. The rearrangement joins TRBV27 to TRBJ2-3, with 7 bases lining up with TRBD1. In germline, CDR1 is MNHEY, CDR2 SMNVEV (reference sequence). Losses at the gene ends were 2 bases for V and 15 bases for J; bases not matched to a gene: 5. The CDR3 has 11 residues. CDR3 amino acids: CASSLKGTDYF. CDR3 sequence (DNA): TGTGCCAGCAGTTTAAAAGGGACAGATTATTTT.

This chain joins TRBV11-2 and TRBJ2-7, with 9 nucleotides matching TRBD2. Germline CDR1 is SGHAT and CDR2 is FQNNGV. V shed 1 base, J shed 0 bases, and the junction held 1 base outside the gene matches. This CDR3 spans 15 amino acids. DNA for the CDR3: TGTGCCAGCAGCTTAGCTAGCGGGGCCTCCTACGAGCAGTACTTC. Translated: CASSLASGASYEQYF.

This clonotype was observed many times. The J gene is TRBJ1-6, the V gene TRBV21-1; TRBD1, the table's D call, was not compared with the DNA. TRBV21-1 is classified as a pseudogene. The CDR3 spans 14 residues. The CDR3 reads CASIRTGGNSPLHF. The CDR3 region has the DNA TGTGCCAGCATCCGGACAGGGGGTAATTCACCCCTCCACTTT.

The sample holds many counts of this clonotype. The gene calls are TRBV20-1 and TRBJ1-3; 8 bases map to TRBD1. The J segment lost 0 bases and the V segment lost 1 base, leaving 8 bases of the junction unmatched. Germline V gene data show CDR1 as DFQATT and CDR2 as SNEGSKA (reference sequence). The length of the CDR3 is 17 residues. For the CDR3, the DNA is TGCAGTGCTAGAGCAGCGGACAGGGATCTCTCTGGAAACACCATATATTTT. Encoded protein: CSARAADRDLSGNTIYF.

This rearrangement joins TRBV5-1 to TRBJ2-1, with a weak D call TRBD1 (7 bases). Germline CDR1 SGHRS, CDR2 YFSETQ. The CDR3 spans 14 residues. Trimming stripped 3 bases from V and 8 bases from J, with 15 bases between. The CDR3 sequence is CASSSVRGADEQFF. Written as DNA, the CDR3 is TGCGCCAGCAGCTCTGTCAGGGGGGCTGATGAGCAGTTCTTC.

This clonotype is medium-sized. The chain is built from TRBV12-3 or TRBV12-4 and TRBJ1-2; no definite D call. The V end was cut by 6 bases, the J end by 0 bases, with 11 bases between. The CDR3 is 14 residues long. Here the CDR3 DNA reads TGTGCCAGCAGCATCAATACAGCTAACTATGGCTACACCTTC. Its translation: CASSINTANYGYTF.

Judged by abundance, this clonotype is medium-sized. The chain joins TRBV5-4 to TRBJ1-1, with TRBD1 matching 7 bases. This CDR3 region has 14 residues. CDR1 is SGHNT, CDR2 YYREEE, per germline (reference sequence). The V and J ends lost 4 bases and 2 bases, in that order; junction bases with no gene match: 5. The chain's CDR3 is CASSLTGINTEAFF. DNA for the CDR3: TGTGCCAGCAGCCTGACAGGGATAAACACTGAAGCTTTCTTT.

The sample holds many counts of this clonotype. The J gene is TRBJ1-1, the V gene TRBV11-3; 7 bases are shared with TRBD1. The CDR3 runs 13 residues. Germline V gives CDR1 SGHNT, CDR2 YENEEA. V dropped 1 base and J dropped 10; count of bases not matched to a gene: 6. The CDR3 sequence: CASSLGQGSRAFF. As DNA, the CDR3 is TGTGCCAGCAGCTTAGGACAGGGCTCCAGAGCTTTCTTT.

This clonotype came up a few times. The chain uses TRBV19 and TRBJ1-5; D not certain. Trimming took 6 bases from V and 7 from J, leaving 13 bases between them. CDR3 length equals 13 residues. CDR1 is LNHDA and CDR2 is SQIVND in the germline V gene (reference sequence). CDR3 region: CASRLEGRQPQHF. The CDR3, as DNA: TGTGCCAGTAGGCTGGAAGGGCGGCAGCCCCAGCATTTT. Complete variable domain (other parts from reference TRBV19 and TRBJ1-5): DGGITQSPKYLFRKEGQNVTLSCEQNLNHDAMYWYRQDPGQGLRLIYYSQIVNDFQKGDIAEGYSVSREKKESFPLTVTSAQKNPTAFYLCASRLEGRQPQHFGDGTRLSIL.

Many counts were recorded for this clonotype. The V gene is TRBV7-2, the J gene TRBJ1-2, with 10 positions matching TRBD1. Germline V CDR1 and CDR2: SGHTA, FQGNSA. V was clipped by 5 bases and J by 2 bases; unmatched bases: 8. CDR3 length: 16 residues. The CDR3 here is CASSQWGQGRNYGYTF. The CDR3 DNA sequence: TGTGCCAGCAGCCAGTGGGGACAGGGGAGGAACTATGGCTACACCTTC.

This clonotype appeared a few times. The chain recombines TRBV19 with TRBJ2-1; no clear D. This CDR3 is built from 14 residues. CDR1 LNHDA and CDR2 SQIVND come from the germline V gene (reference sequence). V shed 0 bases and J shed 6 bases, with 9 bases lying between them. CDR3 loop: CASSIDRTINEQFF. CDR3 bases: TGTGCCAGTAGTATAGATCGAACCATCAATGAGCAGTTCTTC.

The sample holds many counts of this clonotype. This chain uses TRBV29-1 with TRBJ2-5; TRBD1 might be the D (5 bases). The germline CDR1 and CDR2 sequences are SQVTM and ANQGSEA. With 6 bases removed from V and 1 base from J, the gap between germline ends came to 12 bases. The CDR3 is 13 amino acids. For the CDR3, the DNA is TGCAGCGTCGGACACCAGGGCCAAGAGACCCAGTACTTC. Protein sequence: CSVGHQGQETQYF.

The rearrangement uses TRBV27 and TRBJ2-5; D unclear. Germline CDR1 is MNHEY and CDR2 is SMNVEV (reference sequence). Between the trimmed V and J ends, which lost 5 bases and 0 bases, there was a span of 10 bases. The CDR3 length is 14 residues. The CDR3 DNA reads as TGTGCCAGCAGTCGCTTGGGTAACCAAGAGACCCAGTACTTC. Translating gives CASSRLGNQETQYF.

This clonotype was observed at least ten times. The chain links TRBV15 to TRBJ2-3; possibly TRBD2 for D (5 bases). The CDR3 consists of 18 residues. V dropped 0 bases and J dropped 0 bases, with 16 bases sitting between them. Germline loops: CDR1 LNHNV, CDR2 YYDKDF (reference sequence). Here the CDR3 reads CATSRDLSGKSSTDTQYF. The CDR3 DNA reads as TGTGCCACCAGCAGAGATCTATCGGGAAAGTCTAGCACAGATACGCAGTATTTT. Looking up the rest from reference TRBV15 and TRBJ2-3 gives the full variable domain: DAMVIQNPRYQVTQFGKPVTLSCSQTLNHNVMYWYQQKSSQAPKLLFHYYDKDFNNEADTPDNFQSRRPNTSFCFLDIRSPGLGDTAMYLCATSRDLSGKSSTDTQYFGPGTRLTVL.

This clonotype was recorded at least ten times. The gene calls are TRBV21-1 and TRBJ1-2. TRBV21-1 is labeled a pseudogene. This CDR3 comprises 15 residues. CDR3 nucleotides: TGTGCCAGCAGCAAAGACCACCGAAAGATTTATGGCTACACCTTC. It encodes CASSKDHRKIYGYTF.

This clonotype was detected ten times or more. V usage is TRBV7-9 and J usage is TRBJ1-2, with D unresolved. The CDR3 runs 12 residues. In germline, CDR1 is SEHNR, CDR2 FQNEAQ (reference sequence). V shed 1 base and J shed 6 bases, with 6 bases lying between them. The CDR3 region is CASSLDNHGYTF. In DNA form, the CDR3 reads TGTGCCAGCAGCTTAGACAATCATGGCTACACCTTC.

This clonotype has a count of ten or more. The gene calls are TRBV4-3 and TRBJ2-1; 8 bases align to TRBD1. Trimming cost V 6 bases and J 4 bases; bases outside gene matches: 2. Germline V gene sequence: CDR1 LGHNA, CDR2 YSLEER. The CDR3 consists of 13 residues. This chain's CDR3 is CASRGDRYNEQFF. The DNA for the CDR3 is TGCGCCAGCAGGGGGGACAGGTACAATGAGCAGTTCTTC.

The chain is built from TRBV7-9 and TRBJ2-1, with D maybe TRBD1 (6 bases). The CDR3 has 16 residues. Deletions cut 1 base from V and 1 base from J, with 11 bases between. In germline, CDR1 is SEHNR, CDR2 FQNEAQ (reference sequence). In DNA, the CDR3 is TGTGCCAGCAGCTTAGTACAGGGTCCTTCCTACAATGAGCAGTTCTTC. Translated: CASSLVQGPSYNEQFF.

This clonotype has at least ten counts. The V call is TRBV5-1, the J call TRBJ2-7; 8 positions match TRBD2. CDR1 is SGHRS and CDR2 is YFSETQ in the germline V gene. The CDR3 is 15 residues long. V shed 4 bases, J shed 0 bases, and the junction held 6 bases outside the gene matches. The CDR3 protein is CASSISGESSYEQYF. The CDR3 region has the DNA TGCGCCAGCAGCATTAGCGGGGAGAGCTCCTACGAGCAGTACTTC.

In the case of this clonotype: Mismatch with germline at one junction end may stem from a read error. The chain is built from TRBV7-6 and TRBJ2-5; no definite D call. The CDR3 consists of 14 residues. Germline V lookup: CDR1 SGHVS, CDR2 FNYEAQ. The CDR3 region is CVSSSSFGPETQYF. Here the CDR3 DNA reads TGTGTCAGCAGCTCCTCTTTCGGGCCGGAGACCCAGTACTTC.

The gene calls are TRBV12-5 and TRBJ1-5; D not certain. This CDR3 comprises 15 residues. V was clipped by 0 bases and J by 3 bases, with 9 bases between them. Germline V lookup: CDR1 LGHNT, CDR2 FRNRAP. CDR3 sequence (DNA): TGTGCTAGTGGTTTGGTAAGACGGGACAATCAGCCCCAGCATTTT. Encoded protein: CASGLVRRDNQPQHF.

The table lists this clonotype with many counts. CDR3 sequence reads: CASSQERTYNQPQHF. The CDR3 coding sequence is TGCGCCAGCAGCCAAGAACGGACCTACAATCAGCCCCAGCATTTT. J is TRBJ1-5 and V is TRBV4-1; unclear D gene. Trimming took off 0 bases at V and 3 bases at J, with 9 bases between the two ends. The CDR3 has 15 residues. Germline V CDR1 and CDR2: MGHRA, YSYEKL.

CDR3 sequence: CASRTQGRTEAFF. For the CDR3, the DNA is TGTGCCAGCAGAACACAGGGAAGGACTGAAGCTTTCTTT. This rearrangement joins TRBV7-3 to TRBJ1-1, with D possibly being TRBD1 (6 bases). CDR3 length: 13 residues. The germline CDR1 and CDR2 sequences are SGHTA and FQGTGA. Deletions cut 6 bases from V and 5 bases from J, with 13 bases between.

The chain is built from TRBV7-2 and TRBJ2-1; TRBD2 matches at 13 bases. This CDR3 contains 15 residues. The J segment lost 9 bases and the V segment lost 5 bases, leaving 7 bases of the junction unmatched. In germline, CDR1 is SGHTA, CDR2 FQGNSA. The CDR3 bases are TGTGCCAGCAGCCGTACTAGCGGGGGGGCTCCTGAGCAGTTCTTC. This encodes CASSRTSGGAPEQFF. Full variable domain (missing parts from reference TRBV7-2 and TRBJ2-1): GAGVSQSPSNKVTEKGKDVELRCDPISGHTALYWYRQSLGQGLEFLIYFQGNSAPDKSGLPSDRFSAERTGGSVSTLTIQRTQQEDSAVYLCASSRTSGGAPEQFFGPGTRLTVL.

This clonotype is labeled medium-sized. V usage is TRBV4-3 and J usage is TRBJ1-2; the match to TRBD1 covers 8 bases. V lost 1 base to trimming and J lost 2 bases; unmatched junction nucleotides: 9. Per germline, CDR1 LGHNA and CDR2 YSLEER. The CDR3 runs to 17 residues. CDR3 DNA: TGCGCCAGCAGCCAAGGTCCGGACAGGGAGATCAACTATGGCTACACCTTC. It is translated as CASSQGPDREINYGYTF.

The table lists this clonotype with many counts. This rearrangement joins TRBV5-1 to TRBJ1-1; 12 nucleotides match TRBD1. Germline V lookup: CDR1 SGHRS, CDR2 YFSETQ. With V trimmed by 4 bases and J by 6 bases, 13 bases remained unmatched. The CDR3 is 17 amino acids. The CDR3 nucleotides read TGCGCCAGCAGCGCCGGGACAGGGGGCTCCCAAGACTCTGAAGCTTTCTTT. As protein: CASSAGTGGSQDSEAFF.